The clone carrying this T cell receptor beta chain was counted a few times. This record belongs to a study of blood T cell repertoires in COVID-19. Overall study context: Samples of COVID-19 (acute and convalescent) were obtained from the United States, Italy and Spain. In each case, the material was cDNA or gDNA derived from T cells, B-cell-depleted T cells, or PBMCs.

Germline CDR1 reads SGDLS; CDR2 reads YYNGEE. This CDR3 is built from 14 residues. Trimming pared 2 bases from V and 6 bases from J, leaving 9 bases between. Methods used by the authors: Scientists estimated how many nucleated cells there were by amplifying reference gene primers. Measured with immunoSEQ multiplex PCR; TCRdb has only the in-frame clones, and not every one. The DNA was the basis for D and trimming; V, J and clone size are from that table. The sample shows 200,000 to 300,000 clones, around 83% of them seen only once. The chain carries TRBV9 and TRBJ1-6; D ambiguous. The sequencing input was peripheral blood. This clonotype originated in a woman older than 75 with acute or convalescent COVID-19. Written as DNA, the CDR3 is TGTGCCAGCAGCGTGGCGGGCTCTAATTCACCCCTCCACTTT. Translating it yields CASSVAGSNSPLHF.